Listed below are T cell receptor beta chains from one sample, sequenced in a study of blood T cell repertoires in COVID-19. TCRdb keeps only in-frame clones here, not all; method: immunoSEQ multiplex PCR. The repertoire holds under 250,000 clones, with about 91% as singletons. The material sequenced was peripheral blood. These receptors originate from a woman aged 25 to 39 with COVID-19, enrolled during active disease. Each CDR3 is given with its conserved first and last residue. The D gene is left open where the match is weak. Clone size is stated in some rows and not others, as once, few, many or a class when expanded.

size,V,D,J,CDR3,DNA
-,TRBV5-4,TRBD2,TRBJ2-3,CASSLKSGGPPDTQYF,TGTGCCAGCAGCTTGAAAAGCGGGGGCCCGCCAGATACGCAGTATTTT
-,TRBV7-9,-,TRBJ2-1,CASSPSVEQFF,TGTGCCAGCAGTCCATCGGTTGAGCAGTTCTTC
-,TRBV6-2/TRBV6-3,TRBD1,TRBJ1-1,CASSYSVRHRGLYGTEAFF,TGTGCCAGCAGTTACTCGGTTAGGCACAGGGGGCTTTATGGCACTGAAGCTTTCTTT
-,TRBV3-1/TRBV3-2,TRBD2,TRBJ2-5,CASSSGTSGSVETQYF,TGTGCCAGCAGCTCAGGGACTAGCGGGAGTGTGGAGACCCAGTACTTC
-,TRBV15,-,TRBJ1-5,CATSRTWSNQPQHF,TGTGCCACCAGCAGAACATGGAGCAATCAGCCCCAGCATTTT
-,TRBV6-5,-,TRBJ1-1,CASEPGMNTEAFF,TGTGCCAGCGAACCAGGGATGAACACTGAAGCTTTCTTT
once,TRBV19,-,TRBJ1-2,CASRNPLAYGYTF,TGTGCCAGCCGGAATCCCCTAGCCTACGGCTACACCTTC
few,TRBV11-2,TRBD2,TRBJ2-7,CASSPRTSGGSLGYEQYF,TGTGCCAGCAGCCCGCGGACTAGCGGGGGATCTTTGGGGTACGAGCAGTACTTC
-,TRBV5-1,TRBD1,TRBJ2-3,CASSLGQGVGTDTQYF,TGCGCCAGCAGCCTGGGACAGGGAGTGGGCACAGATACGCAGTATTTT
-,TRBV5-8,-,TRBJ2-1,CASAVAPNEQFF,TGTGCCAGCGCCGTTGCGCCCAATGAGCAGTTCTTC
-,TRBV2,TRBD2,TRBJ2-1,CASSIGTSGRVSHEQFF,TGTGCCAGCAGTATAGGGACTAGCGGGAGGGTAAGCCATGAGCAGTTCTTC
-,TRBV30,TRBD1,TRBJ1-1,CAWEGQGSTEAFF,TGTGCCTGGGAAGGACAGGGGAGCACTGAAGCTTTCTTT
-,TRBV27,-,TRBJ1-1,CASSPGHLNTEAFF,TGTGCCAGCAGTCCGGGACACCTGAACACTGAAGCTTTCTTT
-,TRBV9,TRBD2,TRBJ2-3,CASSVVSGGTTDTQYF,TGTGCCAGCAGCGTAGTTAGCGGGGGGACCACAGATACGCAGTATTTT
-,TRBV27,-,TRBJ2-5,CASMPGGGRASETQYF,TGTGCCAGCATGCCAGGGGGCGGGAGGGCCTCAGAGACCCAGTACTTC
once,TRBV7-9,-,TRBJ2-1,CASSPGLAAVYEQFF,TGTGCCAGCAGCCCCGGGTTGGCGGCTGTTTATGAGCAGTTCTTC
once,TRBV5-1,TRBD1,TRBJ2-5,CASSLQGERETQYF,TGCGCCAGCAGCTTACAGGGGGAACGGGAGACCCAGTACTTC
-,TRBV19,-,TRBJ1-2,CASSIVPSNYGYTF,TGTGCCAGTAGTATAGTTCCGTCCAACTATGGCTACACCTTC
-,TRBV7-2,-,TRBJ2-3,CASSLEGPEFGTQYF,TGTGCCAGCAGCTTGGAGGGCCCCGAATTTGGTACGCAGTATTTT
-,TRBV30,TRBD1,TRBJ1-2,CAWSPGTGFYYGYTF,TGTGCCTGGAGTCCCGGGACAGGGTTTTACTATGGCTACACCTTC
-,TRBV11-3,TRBD1,TRBJ1-6,CASSDRDRGRRGISPLHF,TGTGCCAGCAGCGACCGGGACAGGGGGCGACGGGGAATCTCACCCCTCCACTTT
once,TRBV11-2,TRBD2,TRBJ2-1,CASSSPGLAGVYNEQFF,TGTGCCAGCAGCTCTCCGGGACTAGCGGGAGTCTACAATGAGCAGTTCTTC
-,TRBV6-2/TRBV6-3,TRBD2,TRBJ2-3,CASSLLAGFTDTQYF,TGTGCCAGCAGTCTCCTAGCGGGATTCACAGATACGCAGTATTTT
-,TRBV7-2,TRBD1,TRBJ1-4,CASSVGTGGVGEKLFF,TGTGCCAGCAGCGTTGGGACAGGGGGGGTAGGGGAAAAACTGTTTTTT
once,TRBV6-5,-,TRBJ1-3,CASSYVGPSGNTIYF,TGTGCCAGCAGTTATGTGGGCCCCTCTGGAAACACCATATATTTT
-,TRBV11-2,-,TRBJ1-4,CASSPGVGPNEKLFF,TGTGCCAGCAGCCCAGGCGTGGGGCCTAATGAAAAACTGTTTTTT
-,TRBV6-2/TRBV6-3,TRBD2,TRBJ2-3,CASSYQAGGTDTQYF,TGTGCCAGCAGTTACCAAGCGGGAGGCACAGATACGCAGTATTTT